A single sample gave rise to the 23 T cell receptor beta chains below, sequenced in a study of OX40 agonist ivuxolimab in advanced cancers. Measured with immunoSEQ multiplex PCR; TCRdb has only the in-frame clones, and not every one. The table records about 61,000 clones, about 88% of them present only once. Specimen: CD4+ or CD8+ T cells sorted from blood, collected in a trial of the OX40 agonist ivuxolimab. Receptors originate from an adult with an advanced solid tumor such as melanoma, head and neck, liver or kidney cancer.

The chain links TRBV7-2 to TRBJ1-6; a possible D gene is TRBD1 (6 bases). Trimming shortened V by 5 bases and J by 6 bases, and 14 bases separated the two germline ends. Germline V gene sequence: CDR1 SGHTA, CDR2 FQGNSA. The length of the CDR3 is 15 residues. CDR3 loop: CASSPNRAGNSPLHF. The DNA for the CDR3 is TGTGCCAGCAGCCCGAACAGGGCGGGTAATTCACCCCTCCACTTT.

Details on this clone: Germline and junction disagree at one end, which may indicate a read error. The chain uses TRBV30 and TRBJ1-5; D is unclear. The CDR3 contains 14 residues. Germline CDR1 is GTSNPN and CDR2 is SVGIG (reference sequence). Here the CDR3 reads CAWGEAGQYQSQHF. As DNA, the CDR3 is TGTGCCTGGGGTGAAGCCGGCCAGTATCAGTCCCAGCATTTT.

Only one count was recorded for this clone. The chain recombines TRBV5-1 with TRBJ2-5; 12 bases match TRBD2. In germline, CDR1 is SGHRS, CDR2 YFSETQ. The J segment lost 5 bases and the V segment lost 6 bases, leaving 8 bases of the junction unmatched. The CDR3 spans 15 residues. CDR3 in DNA: TGCGCCAGCACCATGACTAGCGGGGGTGGGGAGACCCAGTACTTC. It translates to CASTMTSGGGETQYF.

V and J are TRBV7-3 and TRBJ2-3; 7 bases are shared with TRBD2. Per the germline V gene, CDR1 is SGHTA and CDR2 is FQGTGA. This CDR3 is built from 19 residues. Trimming took 1 base from V and 0 from J; bases not matched to a gene: 13. The CDR3 DNA is TGTGCCAGCAGCTTAAAGCCCAACGTTCTAGCGGCTAGCACAGATACGCAGTATTTT. It translates to CASSLKPNVLAASTDTQYF. The entire variable domain, with the rest obtained from reference TRBV7-3 and TRBJ2-3, is as follows: GAGVSQTPSNKVTEKGKYVELRCDPISGHTALYWYRQSLGQGPEFLIYFQGTGAADDSGLPNDRFFAVRPEGSVSTLKIQRTERGDSAVYLCASSLKPNVLAASTDTQYFGPGTRLTVL.

The table lists this clone with a few counts. The chain links TRBV7-9 to TRBJ1-2, with TRBD1 matching 8 bases. Germline V gene lookup returns CDR1 SEHNR and CDR2 FQNEAQ (reference sequence). This CDR3 is 14 amino acids long. V gave up 3 bases and J gave up 7 bases; unmatched junction bases: 7. The CDR3 sequence is CASSFGIDRGGYTF. The CDR3 DNA sequence: TGTGCCAGCAGCTTCGGGATAGACAGGGGTGGCTACACCTTC.

The CDR3 here is CASSGDISYEQYF. The DNA for the CDR3 is TGCGCCAGCAGCGGGGACATCTCCTACGAGCAGTACTTC. The chain joins TRBV5-1 to TRBJ2-7, with D perhaps TRBD1 (6 bases). CDR1 is SGHRS, CDR2 YFSETQ, per germline. V was clipped by 4 bases and J by 0 bases, with 8 bases between them. The CDR3 totals 13 residues.

The chain recombines TRBV18 with TRBJ1-1, with unresolved D. CDR1 is KGHSH and CDR2 is LQKENI in the germline V gene. Trimming removed 5 bases at V and 0 bases at J, with 10 bases between. This CDR3 has 14 amino acids. The CDR3 is CASSTRGMNTEAFF. The CDR3 region has the DNA TGTGCCAGCTCAACCAGAGGGATGAACACTGAAGCTTTCTTT.

The chain is built from TRBV7-6 and TRBJ1-1; a weak D match, TRBD1 (5 bases). The V gene lost 5 bases and the J gene lost 7 bases, with 14 bases spanning the gap. Germline V gives CDR1 SGHVS, CDR2 FNYEAQ. The CDR3 is 13 residues long. The CDR3 region has the DNA TGTGCCAGCAGCCGTCGACAAGGGGATGAAGCTTTCTTT. It specifies CASSRRQGDEAFF.

The V call is TRBV2, the J call TRBJ1-5; possible D gene TRBD1, 6 bases. Germline CDR1 SNHLY, CDR2 FYNNEI. V was shortened by 5 bases and J by 5 bases, with 13 bases between the two germline ends. The CDR3 length is 14 residues. CDR3 amino acids: CASSREAGDQPQHF. For the CDR3, the DNA is TGTGCCAGCAGTAGGGAGGCAGGGGATCAGCCCCAGCATTTT.

Turning to this clone: The same CDR3 also results from other DNA sequences found in this sample. This sequence joins TRBV18 and TRBJ2-5; D is unclear. V was cut by 3 bases and J by 0 bases, with 2 bases left in between. The V gene's germline CDR1 is KGHSH and CDR2 LQKENI. This CDR3 is 12 amino acids long. The CDR3 DNA reads as TGTGCCAGCTCACCTTACCAAGAGACCCAGTACTTC. Translation: CASSPYQETQYF.

The chain employs TRBV19 and TRBJ1-3; D call uncertain. This CDR3 contains 15 residues. V gave up 3 bases and J gave up 0 bases, with 9 bases separating them. Germline V gives CDR1 LNHDA, CDR2 SQIVND (reference sequence). CDR3 in DNA: TGTGCCAGTAGTATGGGCTCTGGCTCTGGAAACACCATATATTTT. As protein: CASSMGSGSGNTIYF.

The genes are TRBV6-6 and TRBJ1-5, with 7 bases lining up with TRBD1. Losses at the gene ends were 2 bases for V and 4 bases for J; bases not matched to a gene: 2. Germline V gene sequence: CDR1 MNHNY, CDR2 SVGAGI (reference sequence). The CDR3 extends over 14 amino acids. The CDR3 loop is CASSYLQGNQPQHF. The DNA for the CDR3 is TGTGCCAGCAGTTACCTACAGGGGAATCAGCCCCAGCATTTT.

This sequence joins TRBV6-1 and TRBJ2-7; 11 bases agree with TRBD1. V lost 4 bases to trimming and J lost 3 bases; unmatched junction nucleotides: 5. Germline CDR1 and CDR2: MNHNS and SASEGT. The CDR3 runs to 15 residues. CDR3 nucleotides: TGTGCCAGCAGTGTTACCGGGACAGGGGGCTACGAGCAGTACTTC. Its translation: CASSVTGTGGYEQYF.

This rearrangement joins TRBV5-4 to TRBJ2-7, with 9 bases identical to TRBD2. V shed 2 bases and J 4 bases; nucleotides not matched to a gene: 4. This CDR3 is 14 amino acids long. Looked up from germline, CDR1 is SGHNT and CDR2 is YYREEE (reference sequence). CDR3 nucleotides: TGTGCCAGCAGCTTAGCTAGCGGGGTGTACGAGCAGTACTTC. Its translation: CASSLASGVYEQYF.

J is TRBJ1-1 and V is TRBV7-8; D may be TRBD1 (5 bases). Trimming pared 3 bases from V and 6 bases from J, leaving 11 bases between. CDR1 SGHVS and CDR2 FQNEAQ come from the germline V gene. The CDR3 length is 13 residues. The CDR3 sequence is CASSLPGHPEAFF. DNA of the CDR3: TGTGCCAGCAGCTTGCCAGGGCACCCTGAAGCTTTCTTT.

This rearrangement joins TRBV18 to TRBJ1-1; D is unresolved. CDR3 length: 14 residues. CDR1 and CDR2 (germline): KGHSH, LQKENI. V was pared by 4 bases and J by 0 bases, with 9 bases between. CDR3 sequence reads: CASSRSPMNTEAFF. The CDR3 DNA reads as TGTGCCAGCTCACGCTCCCCAATGAACACTGAAGCTTTCTTT.

V and J are TRBV5-4 and TRBJ2-1; 15 nucleotides line up with TRBD2. Germline CDR1 reads SGHNT; CDR2 reads YYREEE (reference sequence). The CDR3 totals 16 residues. The ends lost 5 bases at V and 7 bases at J; junction bases unmatched: 7. CDR3 residues: CASRRTSGGAENEQFF. Written as DNA, the CDR3 is TGTGCCAGCAGGCGGACTAGCGGGGGGGCGGAGAATGAGCAGTTCTTC.

The chain carries TRBV6-4 and TRBJ2-3; 10 bases are shared with TRBD1. The trim removed 2 bases at V and 3 bases at J, leaving 8 bases unmatched. The CDR3 totals 17 residues. CDR1 is MRHNA, CDR2 SNTAGT, per germline. As DNA, the CDR3 is TGTGCCAGCAGTGACGGACTGCGGACAGGGGGTACAGATACGCAGTATTTT. This gives the protein CASSDGLRTGGTDTQYF.

The rearrangement uses TRBV10-1 and TRBJ2-1; the D gene could be TRBD1 or TRBD2 (6 bases each). Trimming took off 0 bases at V and 5 bases at J, with 14 bases between the two ends. The germline V gene encodes CDR1 WNHNN and CDR2 SYGVQD (reference sequence). The CDR3 runs 16 residues. The CDR3 sequence is CASSESGGQGHNEQFF. DNA for the CDR3: TGCGCCAGCAGTGAGTCTGGAGGGCAGGGGCACAATGAGCAGTTCTTC.

This chain joins TRBV5-4 and TRBJ1-2; D uncertain. This CDR3 has 16 residues. The ends were cut back, 0 bases at V and 4 bases at J, with 16 bases in the middle. Germline V gene sequence: CDR1 SGHNT, CDR2 YYREEE (reference sequence). CDR3 in amino acids: CASSLGLPDYGYGYTF. In nucleotides, the CDR3 is TGTGCCAGCAGCTTGGGACTACCCGACTATGGCTATGGCTACACCTTC.

CDR3 protein: CASSSRRRDRRTGELFF. The CDR3 region has the DNA TGTGCCAGCAGCTCCCGCCGGCGGGACAGGAGAACCGGGGAGCTGTTTTTT. The chain couples TRBV11-2 to TRBJ2-2; the match to TRBD1 covers 8 bases. J lost 5 bases, V lost 4 bases, and 12 bases had no gene match. CDR3 size: 17 residues. Germline values: CDR1 SGHAT, CDR2 FQNNGV.

The chain carries TRBV5-1 and TRBJ2-2, with D possibly being TRBD1 or TRBD2 (5 bases each). Per germline, CDR1 SGHRS and CDR2 YFSETQ. The CDR3 totals 14 residues. The V end lost 7 bases, the J end lost 1 base, and 11 bases lay between the germline ends. The DNA for the CDR3 is TGCGCCAGCCGAGGGACGGGGAACACCGGGGAGCTGTTTTTT. This codes for CASRGTGNTGELFF.

This sequence joins TRBV30 and TRBJ1-1; TRBD1 might be the D (5 bases). This CDR3 spans 15 amino acids. Germline CDR1 GTSNPN, CDR2 SVGIG (reference sequence). CDR3 residues: CAGRPRQHMNTEAFF. CDR3 nucleotide sequence: TGTGCTGGGAGGCCCAGACAGCACATGAACACTGAAGCTTTCTTT.